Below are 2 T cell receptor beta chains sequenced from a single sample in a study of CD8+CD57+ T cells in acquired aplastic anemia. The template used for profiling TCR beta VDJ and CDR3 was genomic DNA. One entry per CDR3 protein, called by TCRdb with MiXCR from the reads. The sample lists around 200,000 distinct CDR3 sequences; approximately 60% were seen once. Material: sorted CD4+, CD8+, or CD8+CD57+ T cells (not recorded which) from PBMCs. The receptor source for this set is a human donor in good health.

The CDR3 bases are TGTGCCAGCAGCTTCAACGTGGGATATGCCAAAAACATTCAGTACTTC. It codes for CASSFNVGYAKNIQYF. This chain uses TRBV5-5 with TRBJ2-4; no definite D call. The CDR3 spans 16 residues. The V and J ends lost 2 bases and 1 base respectively, with 13 bases between them. Germline V gene data show CDR1 as SGHKS and CDR2 as YYEKEE (reference sequence). Based on the CDR3 plus reference TRBV5-5 and TRBJ2-4, the full variable domain is DAGVTQSPTHLIKTRGQQVTLRCSPISGHKSVSWYQQVLGQGPQFIFQYYEKEERGRGNFPDRFSARQFPNYSSELNVNALLLGDSALYLCASSFNVGYAKNIQYFGAGTRLSVL.

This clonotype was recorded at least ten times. CDR3 sequence (DNA): TGCAGTGCTAGAGCGGAGGACAGGGAAATCAACACTGAAGCTTTCTTT. Encoded protein: CSARAEDREINTEAFF. The rearrangement uses TRBV20-1 and TRBJ1-1; 8 bases align to TRBD1. V lost 1 base to trimming and J lost 2 bases; unmatched junction nucleotides: 9. CDR3 size: 16 residues. Germline loops: CDR1 DFQATT, CDR2 SNEGSKA (reference sequence).